What follows describes a single TCR beta chain. Its cognate antigen is unknown. Distinct nucleotide sequences in the sample also encode this CDR3. This sample was included in a study of memory CD4+ T cells and cytomegalovirus serostatus. Points from the study as a whole: Repertoires predicted CMV serostatus with median bootstrapped AUC of approximately 0.94.

Single viable CD3+CD4+CD8-CD45RO+ cells were sorted as the memory CD4+ T cells. CMV serostatus came from serum IgG against pp150, pp28, p38, p52. Per the original data handling: After removing out-of-frame reads, 2 million to 2.5 million distinct TCRbeta sequences remained. Only in-frame clones appear in the TCRdb table, and some are missing; sequencing was by immunoSEQ multiplex PCR. D and trimming come from the DNA, and the V and J calls and clone size come from that table. This sample has tens of thousands of clones, with 82% found just once. The CDR3 is 13 amino acids. Per germline, CDR1 MNHEY and CDR2 SVGAGI. Trimming pared 6 bases from V and 1 base from J, leaving 9 bases between.

Sequencing input: memory CD4+ T cells from blood. The chain carries TRBV6-5 and TRBJ1-1; no definite D call. This clonotype was sampled from an adult in good health and CMV-seronegative. Written as DNA, the CDR3 is TGTGCCAGCAGCCGGACGGGGAACACTGAAGCTTTCTTT. Translation gives CASSRTGNTEAFF.